A selection of T cell receptor beta chains follows, all from one sample in a study of memory B cells and T cells in multiple sclerosis. Sequencing used immunoSEQ multiplex PCR; TCRdb keeps in-frame clones, though not all of them. The table records 10,000 to 15,000 clones, about four fifths of them present only once. No antigen has been assigned to these receptors. Sample: PBMCs from blood kept in culture. The receptors shown here come from a human donor with multiple sclerosis. The CDR3 runs from the conserved cysteine through the conserved F or W. Each record gives: J gene, clone size, V gene, D gene, CDR3 protein, CDR3 DNA. A D gene is named only where the DNA matches it firmly. A clone size is listed for some rows: how often the clone was seen (once, few, many), or a class if it is expanded.

>TRBJ2-2|.|TRBV11-2|TRBD1
CASSPTGGAGTGELFF
TGTGCCAGCAGCCCCACAGGGGGCGCGGGCACCGGGGAGCTGTTTTTT
>TRBJ1-6|.|TRBV7-9|.
CASSLRDKNSPLHF
TGTGCCAGCAGCTTACGGGACAAAAATTCACCCCTCCACTTT
>TRBJ1-3|.|TRBV30|.
CAWSRDSGSGNTIYF
TGTGCCTGGAGTAGGGACTCCGGCTCTGGAAACACCATATATTTT
>TRBJ1-1|.|TRBV2|.
CASKLNTGMNTEAFF
TGTGCCAGCAAACTCAACACAGGGATGAACACTGAAGCTTTCTTT
>TRBJ1-5|.|TRBV21-1|.
CASSSWAGQGAHSNQPQHF
TGTGCCAGCAGCTCATGGGCGGGACAGGGGGCGCATAGCAATCAGCCCCAGCATTTT
>TRBJ2-5|.|TRBV28|.
CASKTAKVVQETQYF
TGTGCCAGCAAGACCGCCAAGGTCGTCCAAGAGACCCAGTACTTC
>TRBJ2-1|.|TRBV10-2|TRBD2
CASSVFSGGPYNEQFF
TGCGCCAGCAGTGTTTTTAGCGGGGGCCCCTACAATGAGCAGTTCTTC
>TRBJ2-3|once|TRBV19|.
CASSKRGAGLDTQYF
TGTGCCAGTAGTAAGAGGGGGGCCGGGTTGGATACGCAGTATTTT
>TRBJ2-7|.|TRBV27|TRBD2
CASSFGIVWGGDEQYF
TGTGCCAGCAGTTTTGGGATCGTCTGGGGAGGGGACGAGCAGTACTTC
>TRBJ1-1|.|TRBV7-9|TRBD1
CASSPRDSSSLVVAFF
TGTGCCAGCAGCCCCAGGGACAGCTCCTCCCTGGTAGTGGCTTTCTTT
>TRBJ1-2|.|TRBV14|.
CASSQDRGGLLSGYTF
TGTGCCAGCAGCCAAGATCGAGGGGGACTGCTATCCGGCTACACCTTC
>TRBJ2-7|.|TRBV5-6|TRBD2
CASSQGLAGTYEQYF
TGTGCCAGCAGCCAGGGACTAGCGGGGACCTACGAGCAGTACTTC
>TRBJ2-7|.|TRBV19|.
CASRTGYEQYF
TGTGCCAGTAGAACAGGGTACGAGCAGTACTTC
>TRBJ2-1|.|TRBV5-4|TRBD2
CASSLDLAGREQFF
TGTGCCAGCAGCTTGGATCTAGCGGGGCGTGAGCAGTTCTTC
>TRBJ1-2|.|TRBV28|TRBD1
CASSLTGGMGHYGYTF
TGTGCCAGCAGTCTGACAGGGGGTATGGGGCACTATGGCTACACCTTC
>TRBJ2-3|.|TRBV6-1|TRBD2
CASSEASGYTDTQYF
TGTGCCAGCAGTGAGGCTAGCGGCTACACAGATACGCAGTATTTT
>TRBJ2-7|.|TRBV5-6|.
CASSFKGLKAYEQYF
TGTGCCAGCAGCTTTAAGGGGCTAAAGGCCTACGAGCAGTACTTC
>TRBJ2-1|.|TRBV6-6|.
CASSYPRQGLYNEQFF
TGTGCCAGCAGTTACCCAAGACAGGGACTATACAATGAGCAGTTCTTC
>TRBJ2-1|.|TRBV9|.
CASSLGTPRSMNEQFF
TGTGCCAGCAGCCTCGGGACACCTAGGTCCATGAATGAGCAGTTCTTC